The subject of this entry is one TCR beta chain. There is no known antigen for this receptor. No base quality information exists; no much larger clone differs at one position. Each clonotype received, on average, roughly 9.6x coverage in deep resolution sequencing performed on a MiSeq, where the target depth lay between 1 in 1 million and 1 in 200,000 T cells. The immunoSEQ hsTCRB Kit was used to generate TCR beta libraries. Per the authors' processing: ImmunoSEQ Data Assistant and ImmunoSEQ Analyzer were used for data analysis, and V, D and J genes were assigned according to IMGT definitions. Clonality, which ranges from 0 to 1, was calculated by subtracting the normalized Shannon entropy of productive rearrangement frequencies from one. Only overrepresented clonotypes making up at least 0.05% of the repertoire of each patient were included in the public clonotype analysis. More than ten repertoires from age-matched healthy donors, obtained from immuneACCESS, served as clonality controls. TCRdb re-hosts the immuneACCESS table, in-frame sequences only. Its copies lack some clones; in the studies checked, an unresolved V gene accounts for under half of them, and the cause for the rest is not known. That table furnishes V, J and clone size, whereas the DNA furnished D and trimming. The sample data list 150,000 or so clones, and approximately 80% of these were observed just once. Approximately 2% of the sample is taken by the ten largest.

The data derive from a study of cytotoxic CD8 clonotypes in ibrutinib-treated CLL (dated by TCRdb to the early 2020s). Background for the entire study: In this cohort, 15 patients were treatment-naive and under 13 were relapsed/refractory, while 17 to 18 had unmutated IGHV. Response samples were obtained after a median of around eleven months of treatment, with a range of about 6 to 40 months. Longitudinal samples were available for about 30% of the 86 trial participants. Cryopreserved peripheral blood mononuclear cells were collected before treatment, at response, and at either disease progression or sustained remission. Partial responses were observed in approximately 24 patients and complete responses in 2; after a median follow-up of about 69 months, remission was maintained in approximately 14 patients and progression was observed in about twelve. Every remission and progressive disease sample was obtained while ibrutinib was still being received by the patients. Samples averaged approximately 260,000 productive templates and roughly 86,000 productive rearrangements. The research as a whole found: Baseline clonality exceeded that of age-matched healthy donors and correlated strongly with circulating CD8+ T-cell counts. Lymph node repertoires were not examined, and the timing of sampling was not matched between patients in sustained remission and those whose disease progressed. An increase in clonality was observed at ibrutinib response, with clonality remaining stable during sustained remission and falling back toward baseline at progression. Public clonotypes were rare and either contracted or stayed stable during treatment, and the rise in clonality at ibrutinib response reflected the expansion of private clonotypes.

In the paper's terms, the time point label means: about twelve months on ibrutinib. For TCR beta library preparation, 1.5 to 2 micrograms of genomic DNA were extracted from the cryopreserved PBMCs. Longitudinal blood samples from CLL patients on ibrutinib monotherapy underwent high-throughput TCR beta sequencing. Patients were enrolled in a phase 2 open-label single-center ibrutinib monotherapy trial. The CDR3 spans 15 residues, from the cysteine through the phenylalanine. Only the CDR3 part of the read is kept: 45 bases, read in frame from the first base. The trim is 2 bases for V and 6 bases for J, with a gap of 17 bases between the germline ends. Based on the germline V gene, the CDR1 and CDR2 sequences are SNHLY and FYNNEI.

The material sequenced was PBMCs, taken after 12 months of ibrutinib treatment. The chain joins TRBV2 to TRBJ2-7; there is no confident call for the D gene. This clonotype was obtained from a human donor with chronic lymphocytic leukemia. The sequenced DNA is TGTGCCAGCAGTGAATATGAAGGTCGTCCGGGCGAGCAGTACTTC. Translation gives CASSEYEGRPGEQYF. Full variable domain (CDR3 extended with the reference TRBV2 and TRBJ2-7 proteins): EPEVTQTPSHQVTQMGQEVILRCVPISNHLYFYWYRQILGQKVEFLVSFYNNEISEKSEIFDDQFSVERPDGSNFTLKIRSTKLEDSAMYFCASSEYEGRPGEQYFGPGTRLTVT.